A selection of T cell receptor beta chains follows, all from one sample in a study of shared clonotypes between healthy human individuals. Clones were sequenced by immunoSEQ multiplex PCR, and TCRdb holds only the in-frame ones, with some missing. The data hold millions of clones, with 85% to 95% observed a single time. What was sequenced was naive CD8+ T cells sorted from blood. The receptors originated from a man aged 18 to 29 in good health. Each CDR3 is given with its conserved first and last residue. A D gene is named only where the DNA matches it firmly. Part of the rows lack a size; the others show once, few, many or a class for expanded clones.

TRBV28	TRBJ1-1	.	.	TGTGCCAGCACCCTTTTGGGGGAGAACACTGAAGCTTTCTTT	CASTLLGENTEAFF
TRBV7-9	TRBJ1-1	.	.	TGTGCCAGCAGGGCGTCGGGGAACACTGAAGCTTTCTTT	CASRASGNTEAFF
TRBV9	TRBJ2-7	.	.	TGTGCCAGCAGCCCAGATGGAGACTACGAGCAGTACTTC	CASSPDGDYEQYF
TRBV6-6	TRBJ2-7	.	.	TGTGCCAGCAGTTACATAGGGGAAATTGAGCAGTACTTC	CASSYIGEIEQYF
TRBV6-4	TRBJ2-6	.	.	TGTGCCAGCAGTGACTCGGCCTCTGGGGCCAACGTCCTGACTTTC	CASSDSASGANVLTF
TRBV21-1	TRBJ1-3	.	.	TGTGCCAGTCTGCCCGGAAACACCATATATTTT	CASLPGNTIYF
TRBV9	TRBJ1-4	.	.	TGTGCCAGCAGCGCCCGCCTTGACGAAAAACTGTTTTTT	CASSARLDEKLFF
TRBV5-6	TRBJ2-7	.	.	TGTGCCAGCAACTCCCTGGCCGAGGGCTCCTACGAGCAGTACTTC	CASNSLAEGSYEQYF
TRBV29-1	TRBJ2-1	.	.	TGCAGCGTTGAAGCCTTCCGCAATGAGCAGTTCTTC	CSVEAFRNEQFF
TRBV4-3	TRBJ2-4	.	.	TGCGCCAGCAGCCAAGGAAATCTAGCCAAAAACATTCAGTACTTC	CASSQGNLAKNIQYF
TRBV28	TRBJ1-1	.	.	TGTGCCAGCAGTTTATCTTCGGGGGGGTTCACTGAAGCTTTCTTT	CASSLSSGGFTEAFF
TRBV7-8	TRBJ2-7	.	.	TGTGCCAGCAGCGTACAGGAATCCTACGAGCAGTACTTC	CASSVQESYEQYF
TRBV5-1	TRBJ2-7	once	TRBD2	TGCGCCAGCAGCTTGGCCGAGACTAGCCACAGCTCCTACGAGCAGTACTTC	CASSLAETSHSSYEQYF
TRBV27	TRBJ1-1	once	.	TGTGCCAGCAGTTTATCCCCCAACTCGAACACTGAAGCTTTCTTT	CASSLSPNSNTEAFF
TRBV7-9	TRBJ2-7	.	.	TGTGCCAGCAGCTTAGGACCTTCCTTATACGAGCAGTACTTC	CASSLGPSLYEQYF
TRBV30	TRBJ2-5	.	TRBD1	TGTGCCTGGGCCAGGGGGCGGGATCGGGAGACCCAGTACTTC	CAWARGRDRETQYF
TRBV7-2	TRBJ2-3	.	.	TGTGCCAGCAGCTTAGTTGGTACGGGTACGCAGTATTTT	CASSLVGTGTQYF
TRBV19	TRBJ1-5	.	.	TGTGCCAGTACCCTGGGCACCTATAGCAATCAGCCCCAGCATTTT	CASTLGTYSNQPQHF
TRBV7-7	TRBJ2-1	.	.	TGTGCTAGCAGCTCCCTCCAGGGGCCGAGCTCCTACAATGAGCAGTTCTTC	CASSSLQGPSSYNEQFF
TRBV27	TRBJ1-5	once	.	TGTGCCAGCAGCCGGGACCGACGAGATAGCAATCAGCCCCAGCATTTT	CASSRDRRDSNQPQHF
TRBV27	TRBJ2-1	.	TRBD2	TGTGCCAGCAGATCTAGCGGGTCAACCTACAATGAGCAGTTCTTC	CASRSSGSTYNEQFF
TRBV9	TRBJ2-1	.	.	TGTGCCAGCAGCGTGGGGGGATCCTACAATGAGCAGTTCTTC	CASSVGGSYNEQFF
TRBV4-3	TRBJ2-5	.	.	TGCGCCAGCAGCCAAGATCGAGAGGACTCCCAACCCTACTTC	CASSQDREDSQPYF
TRBV9	TRBJ2-5	.	TRBD1	TGTGCCAGCAGCGACGGGACAGCGCCACAAGAGACCCAGTACTTC	CASSDGTAPQETQYF
TRBV15	TRBJ2-1	.	.	TGTGCCACCAGGTCTACTCTCACGGGTCCTCCCGGCAATGAGCAGTTCTTC	CATRSTLTGPPGNEQFF
TRBV19	TRBJ1-1	few	.	TGTGCCAGTAGGGTGATTCCGGGGAGTACTGAAGCTTTCTTT	CASRVIPGSTEAFF
TRBV13	TRBJ2-2	.	TRBD2	TGTGCCAGCAGCTTAAATGCGGGGGTCAGTACCGGGGAGCTGTTTTTT	CASSLNAGVSTGELFF
TRBV27	TRBJ2-2	once	.	TGTGCCAGCAGTCCAATCCCGGCAGGGCCCGGGGAGCTGTTTTTT	CASSPIPAGPGELFF
TRBV4-3	TRBJ2-1	.	TRBD1	TGCGCCAGCAGCTCCGACAGGGTAAGGGGCAATGAGCAGTTCTTC	CASSSDRVRGNEQFF
TRBV21-1	TRBJ2-7	.	.	TGTGCCAGCAGCAATGGGACGGATTCCTACGAGCAGTACTTC	CASSNGTDSYEQYF
TRBV29-1	TRBJ2-1	few	.	TGCAGCGTTGAGGGCCAGGGCTTCTTC	CSVEGQGFF
TRBV30	TRBJ2-7	.	TRBD1	TGTGCCTCCGGGACAGGGGGCTTTTGGGAGCAGTACTTC	CASGTGGFWEQYF
TRBV10-3	TRBJ2-1	.	TRBD1	TGTGCCATCAGTGAGGGGACAGTCAGCTCCTACAATGAGCAGTTCTTC	CAISEGTVSSYNEQFF
TRBV9	TRBJ2-3	.	.	TGTGCCTCCCAGCGGGCGCCTGCCAGCACAGATACGCAGTATTTT	CASQRAPASTDTQYF
TRBV5-6	TRBJ2-7	.	TRBD1	TGTGCCAGCAGCTTGGGGGACAGGGCCTACGAGCAGTACTTC	CASSLGDRAYEQYF
TRBV11-2	TRBJ2-1	.	.	TGTGCCAGCAGCTTATCAGATTCCAATGAGCAGTTCTTC	CASSLSDSNEQFF
TRBV5-4	TRBJ2-3	once	TRBD1	TGTGCCAGCAGCCCCGGGACAGCAAGCACAGATACGCAGTATTTT	CASSPGTASTDTQYF
TRBV7-6	TRBJ2-7	.	TRBD2	TGTGCCAGCAGCTTAGGTCAACTAGCGGGAACCTACGAGCAGTACTTC	CASSLGQLAGTYEQYF
TRBV4-3	TRBJ2-7	.	.	TGCGCCAGCAGCCAAGAAACCGGGACGCAGCCCTTTTCCGAGCAGTACTTC	CASSQETGTQPFSEQYF
TRBV9	TRBJ2-1	.	.	TGTGCCAGCAGCCCGGGGTTGAGTGATGAGCAGTTCTTC	CASSPGLSDEQFF
TRBV7-9	TRBJ2-7	.	TRBD1	TGTGCCAGCAGCTTTGGGACAGGGTCCCCCTACGAGCAGTACTTC	CASSFGTGSPYEQYF
TRBV10-1	TRBJ2-7	once	.	TGCGCCAGCAGTGATGGGGGGTCAGACGAGCAGTACTTC	CASSDGGSDEQYF
TRBV4-1	TRBJ2-5	.	TRBD2	TGCGCCAGCAGCCAAGAGACTAGCGGTTCTGGCGAGACCCAGTACTTC	CASSQETSGSGETQYF